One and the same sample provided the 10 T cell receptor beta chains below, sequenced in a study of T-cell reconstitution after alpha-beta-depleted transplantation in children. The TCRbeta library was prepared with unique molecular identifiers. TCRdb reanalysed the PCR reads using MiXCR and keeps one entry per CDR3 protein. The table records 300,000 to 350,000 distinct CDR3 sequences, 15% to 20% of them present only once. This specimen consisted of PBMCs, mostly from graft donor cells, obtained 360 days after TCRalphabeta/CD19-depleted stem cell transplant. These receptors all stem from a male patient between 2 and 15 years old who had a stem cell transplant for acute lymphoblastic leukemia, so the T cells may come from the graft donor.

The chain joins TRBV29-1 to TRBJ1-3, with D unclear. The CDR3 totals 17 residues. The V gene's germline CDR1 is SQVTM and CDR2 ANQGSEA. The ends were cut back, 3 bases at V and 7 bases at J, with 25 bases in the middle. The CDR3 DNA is TGCAGCGTTGAGACCGCTGAACGGGAGTATGTCGGTAACACCATATATTTT. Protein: CSVETAEREYVGNTIYF.

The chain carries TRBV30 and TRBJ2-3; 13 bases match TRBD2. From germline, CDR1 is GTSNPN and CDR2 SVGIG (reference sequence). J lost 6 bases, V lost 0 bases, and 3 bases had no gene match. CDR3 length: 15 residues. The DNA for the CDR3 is TGTGCCTGGAGTGTAGGGACTAGCGGGATTGATACGCAGTATTTT. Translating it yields CAWSVGTSGIDTQYF.

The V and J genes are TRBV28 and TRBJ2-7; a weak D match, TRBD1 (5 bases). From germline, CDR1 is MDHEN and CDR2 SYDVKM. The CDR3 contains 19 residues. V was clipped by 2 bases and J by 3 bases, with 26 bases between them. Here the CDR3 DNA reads TGTGCCAGCAGTTTAGGGGCCTCAGGACCAGGGCGGCTGAGCTACGAGCAGTACTTC. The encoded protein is CASSLGASGPGRLSYEQYF.

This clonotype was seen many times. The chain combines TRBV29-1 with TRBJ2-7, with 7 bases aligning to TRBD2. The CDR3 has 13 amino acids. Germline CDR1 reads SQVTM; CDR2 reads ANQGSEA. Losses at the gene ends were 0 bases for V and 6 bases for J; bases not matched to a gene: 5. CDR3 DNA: TGCAGCGTTGAAGATGGGTTAGCGGGCGAGCAGTACTTC. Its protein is CSVEDGLAGEQYF.

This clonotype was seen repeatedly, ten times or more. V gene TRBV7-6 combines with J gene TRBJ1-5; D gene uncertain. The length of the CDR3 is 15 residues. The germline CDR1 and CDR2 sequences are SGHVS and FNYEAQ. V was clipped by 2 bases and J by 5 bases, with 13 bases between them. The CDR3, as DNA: TGTGCCAGCAGCTTAAGGCAGACACTAGATCAGCCCCAGCATTTT. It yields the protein CASSLRQTLDQPQHF. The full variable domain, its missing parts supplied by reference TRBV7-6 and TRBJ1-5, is GAGVSQSPRYKVTKRGQDVALRCDPISGHVSLYWYRQALGQGPEFLTYFNYEAQQDKSGLPNDRFSAERPEGSISTLTIQRTEQRDSAMYRCASSLRQTLDQPQHFGDGTRLSIL.

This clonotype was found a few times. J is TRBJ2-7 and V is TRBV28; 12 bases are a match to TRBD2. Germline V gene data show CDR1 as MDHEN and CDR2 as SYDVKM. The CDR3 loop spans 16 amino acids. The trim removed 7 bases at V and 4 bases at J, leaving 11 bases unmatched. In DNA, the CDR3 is TGTGCCAGCAATGGACTCGAGACTAGCGGGAGTTACGAGCAGTACTTC. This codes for CASNGLETSGSYEQYF.

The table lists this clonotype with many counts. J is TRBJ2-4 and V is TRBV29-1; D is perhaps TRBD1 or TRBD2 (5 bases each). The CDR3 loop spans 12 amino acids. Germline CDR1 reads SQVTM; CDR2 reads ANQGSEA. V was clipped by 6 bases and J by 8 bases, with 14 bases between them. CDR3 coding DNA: TGCAGCGTGGAAAGGGGAGAGGACATTCAGTACTTC. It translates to CSVERGEDIQYF.

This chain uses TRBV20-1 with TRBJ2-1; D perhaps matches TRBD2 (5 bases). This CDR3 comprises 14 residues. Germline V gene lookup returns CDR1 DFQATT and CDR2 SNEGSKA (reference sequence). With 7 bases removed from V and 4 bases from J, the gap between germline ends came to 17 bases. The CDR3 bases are TGCAGTGTAGGGCCTGCTGGCGGGTACAATGAGCAGTTCTTC. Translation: CSVGPAGGYNEQFF.

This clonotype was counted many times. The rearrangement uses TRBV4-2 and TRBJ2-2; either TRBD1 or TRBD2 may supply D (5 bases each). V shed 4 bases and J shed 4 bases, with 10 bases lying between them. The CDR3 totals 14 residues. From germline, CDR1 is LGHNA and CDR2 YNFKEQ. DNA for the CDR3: TGTGCCAGCAGCCCCCTCGGGGCCACCGGGGAGCTGTTTTTT. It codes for CASSPLGATGELFF.

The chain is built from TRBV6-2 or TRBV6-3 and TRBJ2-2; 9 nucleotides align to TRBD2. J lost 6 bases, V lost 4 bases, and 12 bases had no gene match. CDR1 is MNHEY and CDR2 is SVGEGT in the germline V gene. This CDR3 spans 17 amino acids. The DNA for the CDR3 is TGTGCCAGCAGTTTACTAGCGGGCTTGCATTTCGCCGGGGAGCTGTTTTTT. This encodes CASSLLAGLHFAGELFF.